One sample yielded the 25 T cell receptor beta chains listed below, sequenced in a study of cytomegalovirus exposure and HLA in healthy donors. Primers for the PCR totalled 60 Vbeta and 13 Jbeta. Libraries were prepared by immunoSEQ multiplex PCR; TCRdb keeps only in-frame clonotypes and omits some of them. Of hundreds of thousands of clones in the sample, 70% to 85% are singletons; the top ten hold approximately 3.9%. The specimen sequenced was PBMCs. The receptors shown here come from a male donor in good health and CMV-seronegative.

The chain carries TRBV7-6 and TRBJ2-6, with D tentatively TRBD1 (5 bases). The germline gives CDR1 SGHVS, CDR2 FNYEAQ. The CDR3 length is 19 residues. Deletions cut 5 bases from V and 0 bases from J, with 20 bases between. The CDR3 loop reads CASSPPDKDLFSGANVLTF. In nucleotides, the CDR3 is TGTGCCAGCAGCCCCCCGGACAAGGATCTTTTCTCTGGGGCCAACGTCCTGACTTTC.

The chain has TRBV11-2 and TRBJ1-2; no firm D call. This CDR3 is built from 15 residues. V lost 5 bases and J lost 4, with 17 bases in between. Germline values: CDR1 SGHAT, CDR2 FQNNGV. The CDR3 bases are TGTGCCAGCAGCCCAGCCGCGGTTCTATTCTATGGCTACACCTTC. Its translation is CASSPAAVLFYGYTF.

The table lists this clone with a count of one. The J gene is TRBJ2-1, the V gene TRBV9; 7 bases are shared with TRBD2. V lost 2 bases to trimming and J lost 7 bases; unmatched junction nucleotides: 12. The germline V gene has CDR1 SGDLS and CDR2 YYNGEE. The CDR3 spans 16 residues. The CDR3 nucleotides read TGTGCCAGCAGCGTGGGGACGGGAGGCCCGCAAAATGAGCAGTTCTTC. Protein sequence: CASSVGTGGPQNEQFF.

The chain uses TRBV7-9 and TRBJ2-1, with D maybe TRBD2 (6 bases). With 2 bases removed from V and 5 bases from J, the gap between germline ends came to 7 bases. This CDR3 region has 13 residues. Germline loops: CDR1 SEHNR, CDR2 FQNEAQ (reference sequence). The CDR3 DNA is TGTGCCAGCAGCTTAACGGGAGACAATGAGCAGTTCTTC. This translates into CASSLTGDNEQFF.

This clone was seen a single time. The chain links TRBV29-1 to TRBJ2-3; 7 nucleotides agree with TRBD2. CDR1 is SQVTM and CDR2 is ANQGSEA in the germline V gene. The CDR3 spans 14 residues. J lost 1 base, V lost 7 bases, and 8 bases had no gene match. The CDR3 loop reads CSAGGSLGTDTQYF. The CDR3 DNA sequence: TGCAGCGCCGGGGGGAGTTTGGGCACAGATACGCAGTATTTT.

The chain couples TRBV2 to TRBJ1-5; D is ambiguous. V was pared by 4 bases and J by 4 bases, with 8 bases between. The CDR3 sequence is 13 residues long. The germline gives CDR1 SNHLY, CDR2 FYNNEI. CDR3 residues: CASSGPRNQPQHF. For the CDR3, the DNA is TGTGCCAGCAGTGGACCGAGGAATCAGCCCCAGCATTTT.

As regards this clone: The sample contains more than one DNA sequence encoding this CDR3. The chain carries TRBV7-7 and TRBJ2-7, with TRBD1 matching over 8 bases. The germline V gene encodes CDR1 SSHAT and CDR2 FNYEAQ (reference sequence). This CDR3 is 13 amino acids long. The J segment lost 3 bases and the V segment lost 6 bases, leaving 4 bases of the junction unmatched. The CDR3 sequence is CASSPDRGYEQYF. The CDR3 DNA reads as TGTGCCAGCAGTCCCGACAGGGGCTACGAGCAGTACTTC.

V gene TRBV6-1 combines with J gene TRBJ2-7; D unresolved. Looked up from germline, CDR1 is MNHNS and CDR2 is SASEGT. CDR3 length: 15 amino acids. V lost 0 bases and J lost 0, with 9 bases in between. CDR3 amino acids: CASSEARIVSYEQYF. Written as DNA, the CDR3 is TGTGCCAGCAGTGAAGCGCGGATCGTCTCCTACGAGCAGTACTTC.

CDR3 loop: CASSPPGHSTYEQYF. The CDR3 DNA reads TGTGCCAGCAGCCCCCCTGGACATTCAACCTACGAGCAGTACTTC. The gene calls are TRBV7-9 and TRBJ2-7; D is perhaps TRBD1 (5 bases). This CDR3 has 15 amino acids. CDR1 is SEHNR, CDR2 FQNEAQ, per germline (reference sequence). Trimming stripped 5 bases from V and 2 bases from J, with 16 bases between.

This clone has only a few counts. The gene calls are TRBV29-1 and TRBJ2-2, with TRBD1 identical over 9 bases. Per germline, CDR1 SQVTM and CDR2 ANQGSEA. CDR3 length: 15 amino acids. V lost 4 bases to trimming and J lost 6 bases; unmatched junction nucleotides: 9. In nucleotides, the CDR3 is TGCAGCGTTGCGGGACAGGGTGTAATCGCCGGGGAGCTGTTTTTT. Translated, it gives CSVAGQGVIAGELFF.

The rearrangement joins TRBV28 to TRBJ1-2, with 7 bases aligning to TRBD1. The CDR3 contains 16 residues. J lost 4 bases, V lost 8 bases, and 16 bases had no gene match. Germline lookup yields CDR1 MDHEN and CDR2 SYDVKM. The CDR3 is CASFPNDREELYGYTF. The DNA for the CDR3 is TGTGCCAGCTTTCCAAATGACAGGGAGGAACTCTATGGCTACACCTTC.

Details on this clone: One junction end does not reproduce the germline sequence, and a read error may be involved. V gene TRBV7-9 combines with J gene TRBJ2-5; possible D gene TRBD2, 7 bases. The CDR3 length is 13 residues. Germline V gives CDR1 SEHNR, CDR2 FQNEAQ (reference sequence). CDR3 amino acids: CSSSLGGLETQYF. The CDR3 region has the DNA TGTTCCAGCAGCCTGGGGGGGCTTGAGACCCAGTACTTC.

The rearrangement links TRBV7-8 to TRBJ2-1; 11 nucleotides agree with TRBD2. The germline CDR1 and CDR2 sequences are SGHVS and FQNEAQ. The junction had 6 bases not matched to a gene; V was cut back by 4 bases and J by 4 bases. The length of the CDR3 is 16 residues. The CDR3 DNA reads as TGTGCCAGCAGCTGGAGACTAGCGGGACAGTACAATGAGCAGTTCTTC. Protein: CASSWRLAGQYNEQFF.

The chain is built from TRBV2 and TRBJ2-1, with 13 positions matching TRBD2. This CDR3 is built from 15 residues. CDR1 is SNHLY and CDR2 is FYNNEI in the germline V gene. J lost 7 bases, V lost 7 bases, and 7 bases had no gene match. The CDR3 DNA reads as TGTGCCAGCACCACGGGACTAGCGGGATCGAATGAGCAGTTCTTC. Translation gives CASTTGLAGSNEQFF.

CDR3 in amino acids: CASSFRDIGNTIYF. The CDR3 bases are TGTGCCAGCAGTTTCCGGGACATCGGAAACACCATATATTTT. The chain uses TRBV28 and TRBJ1-3, with a weak D call TRBD1 (6 bases). CDR3 length: 14 amino acids. Germline CDR1 is MDHEN and CDR2 is SYDVKM. Trimming stripped 3 bases from V and 4 bases from J, with 10 bases between.

The chain joins TRBV27 to TRBJ2-1; TRBD2 matches at 15 bases. The CDR3 contains 17 residues. Germline V CDR1 and CDR2: MNHEY, SMNVEV (reference sequence). V gave up 7 bases and J gave up 9 bases; unmatched junction bases: 13. The CDR3 bases are TGTGCCAGCACCCGGACTAGCGGGAGGGCCTTCGTGACTGAGCAGTTCTTC. It yields the protein CASTRTSGRAFVTEQFF.

This chain joins TRBV28 and TRBJ2-7; 7 bases line up with TRBD2. V gave up 5 bases and J gave up 3 bases; unmatched junction bases: 10. The germline V gene has CDR1 MDHEN and CDR2 SYDVKM. This CDR3 comprises 15 residues. CDR3 sequence reads: CASSLMAGTNYEQYF. CDR3 coding DNA: TGTGCCAGCAGTCTCATGGCCGGGACTAACTACGAGCAGTACTTC.

This sequence joins TRBV5-1 and TRBJ2-6; 7 bases match TRBD1. Trimming removed 3 bases from V and 1 base from J; junction bases left unmatched: 1. There are 15 residues in the CDR3. The germline CDR1 and CDR2 sequences are SGHRS and YFSETQ. The CDR3 spells CASSWDRSGANVLTF. The CDR3 region has the DNA TGCGCCAGCAGCTGGGACAGATCTGGGGCCAACGTCCTGACTTTC.

This chain links TRBV6-1 with TRBJ1-1, with TRBD1 identical over 8 bases. The CDR3 has 14 amino acids. Germline V gives CDR1 MNHNS, CDR2 SASEGT. Trimming at V came to 5 bases and at J to 5 bases, leaving 7 bases not matched to a gene. The CDR3 bases are TGTGCCAGCAGTTATGGACAGGGACGAACTGAAGCTTTCTTT. It specifies CASSYGQGRTEAFF.

The CDR3 DNA reads TGTGCCAGCACCATTAGAGGGTACCAAGAGACCCAGTACTTC. Protein: CASTIRGYQETQYF. The gene calls are TRBV28 and TRBJ2-5, with D possibly being TRBD2 (5 bases). Trimming pared 7 bases from V and 0 bases from J, leaving 12 bases between. The CDR3 spans 14 residues. Germline values: CDR1 MDHEN, CDR2 SYDVKM.

V is TRBV6-6 and J is TRBJ2-4; 11 nucleotides line up with TRBD1. The CDR3 extends over 15 amino acids. In germline, CDR1 is MNHNY, CDR2 SVGAGI (reference sequence). V shed 6 bases and J 7 bases; nucleotides not matched to a gene: 8. CDR3 sequence reads: CASRKDRGLWNIQYF. The CDR3 DNA sequence: TGTGCCAGCAGAAAGGACAGGGGGCTTTGGAACATTCAGTACTTC.

V usage is TRBV2 and J usage is TRBJ2-5; 8 bases match TRBD1. Germline values: CDR1 SNHLY, CDR2 FYNNEI. The CDR3 has 16 residues. J gave up 4 bases and V 4 bases, and 11 bases lay outside the gene matches. The CDR3 spells CASSGVDRGGGETQYF. In nucleotides, the CDR3 is TGTGCCAGCAGTGGAGTAGACAGGGGAGGTGGAGAGACCCAGTACTTC. The full variable domain, completed using reference TRBV2 and TRBJ2-5, is EPEVTQTPSHQVTQMGQEVILRCVPISNHLYFYWYRQILGQKVEFLVSFYNNEISEKSEIFDDQFSVERPDGSNFTLKIRSTKLEDSAMYFCASSGVDRGGGETQYFGPGTRLLVL.

The sample holds one count of this clone. The DNA of the CDR3 is TGTGCCAGCAGTTTAGGTCTAGCGGGAGCAAGCCTGTACGAGCAGTACTTC. Translation gives CASSLGLAGASLYEQYF. The rearrangement links TRBV28 to TRBJ2-5; TRBD2 agrees at 10 bases. The end of the DNA is better explained by TRBJ2-7, so the J call may be wrong. Germline V gives CDR1 MDHEN, CDR2 SYDVKM. This CDR3 contains 17 residues.

The chain combines TRBV29-1 with TRBJ2-2, with TRBD2 matching 11 bases. The CDR3 extends over 17 amino acids. From germline, CDR1 is SQVTM and CDR2 ANQGSEA. V lost 5 bases, J lost 2 bases, and 10 bases stayed unmatched. CDR3 sequence: CSVLTGTSGINTGELFF. CDR3 DNA sequence: TGCAGCGTTCTTACCGGGACTAGCGGCATTAACACCGGGGAGCTGTTTTTT.

The chain carries TRBV27 and TRBJ2-1, with 10 bases identical to TRBD2. In germline, CDR1 is MNHEY, CDR2 SMNVEV (reference sequence). CDR3 length: 14 residues. Trimming cost V 2 bases and J 9 bases; bases outside gene matches: 4. The CDR3: CASSLLAGEREQFF. In DNA form, the CDR3 reads TGTGCCAGCAGTTTACTAGCGGGAGAGCGTGAGCAGTTCTTC.